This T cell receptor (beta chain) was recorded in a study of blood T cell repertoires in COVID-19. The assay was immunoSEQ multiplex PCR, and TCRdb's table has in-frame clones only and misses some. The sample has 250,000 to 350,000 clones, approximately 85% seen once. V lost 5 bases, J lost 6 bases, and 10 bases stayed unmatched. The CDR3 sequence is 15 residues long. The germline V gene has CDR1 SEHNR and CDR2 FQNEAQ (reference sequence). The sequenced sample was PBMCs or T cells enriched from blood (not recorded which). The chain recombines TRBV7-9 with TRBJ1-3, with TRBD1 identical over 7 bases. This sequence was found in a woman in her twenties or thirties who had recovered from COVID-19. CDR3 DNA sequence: TGTGCCAGCAGCATAGTGACAGGGATGACAAACACCATATATTTT. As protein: CASSIVTGMTNTIYF. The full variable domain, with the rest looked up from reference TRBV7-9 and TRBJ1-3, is DTGVSQNPRHKITKRGQNVTFRCDPISEHNRLYWYRQTLGQGPEFLTYFQNEAQLEKSRLLSDRFSAERPKGSFSTLEIQRTEQGDSAMYLCASSIVTGMTNTIYFGEGSWLTVV.